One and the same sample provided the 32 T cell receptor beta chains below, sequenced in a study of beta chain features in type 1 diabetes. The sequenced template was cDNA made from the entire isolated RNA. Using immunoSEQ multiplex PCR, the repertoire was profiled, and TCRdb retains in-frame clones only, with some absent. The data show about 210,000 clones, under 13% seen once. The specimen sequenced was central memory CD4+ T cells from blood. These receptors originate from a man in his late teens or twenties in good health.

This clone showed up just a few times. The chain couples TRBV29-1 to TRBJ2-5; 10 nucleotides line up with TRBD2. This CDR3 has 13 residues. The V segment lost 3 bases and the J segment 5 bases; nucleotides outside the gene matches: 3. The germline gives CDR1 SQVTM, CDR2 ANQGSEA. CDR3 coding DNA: TGCAGCGTTGAGGGACTAGCGATGGAGACCCAGTACTTC. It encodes CSVEGLAMETQYF.

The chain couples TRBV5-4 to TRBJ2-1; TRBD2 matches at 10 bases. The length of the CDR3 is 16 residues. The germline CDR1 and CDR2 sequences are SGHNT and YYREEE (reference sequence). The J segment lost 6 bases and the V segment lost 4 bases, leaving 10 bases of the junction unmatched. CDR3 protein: CASSGSGTSDTNEQFF. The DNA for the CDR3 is TGTGCCAGCAGCGGCTCCGGGACTAGCGATACCAATGAGCAGTTCTTC. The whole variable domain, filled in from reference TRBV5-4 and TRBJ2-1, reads ETGVTQSPTHLIKTRGQQVTLRCSSQSGHNTVSWYQQALGQGPQFIFQYYREEENGRGNFPPRFSGLQFPNYSSELNVNALELDDSALYLCASSGSGTSDTNEQFFGPGTRLTVL.

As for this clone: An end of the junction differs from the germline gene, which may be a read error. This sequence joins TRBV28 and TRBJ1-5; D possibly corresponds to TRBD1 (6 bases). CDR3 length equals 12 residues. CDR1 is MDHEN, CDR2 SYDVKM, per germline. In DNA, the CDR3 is TGTGCCAGCAACGGGGGCAAACAGCCCCAGCATTTT. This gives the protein CASNGGKQPQHF.

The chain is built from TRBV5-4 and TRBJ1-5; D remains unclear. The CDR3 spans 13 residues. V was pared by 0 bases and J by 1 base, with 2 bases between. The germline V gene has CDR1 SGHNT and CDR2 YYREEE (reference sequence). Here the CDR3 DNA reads TGTGCCAGCAGCTTGGACAGCAATCAGCCCCAGCATTTT. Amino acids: CASSLDSNQPQHF.

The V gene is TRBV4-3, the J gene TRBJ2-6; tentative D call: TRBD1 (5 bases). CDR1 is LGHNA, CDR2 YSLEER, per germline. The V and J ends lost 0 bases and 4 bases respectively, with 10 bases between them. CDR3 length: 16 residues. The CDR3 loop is CASSQDGALGANVLTF. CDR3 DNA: TGCGCCAGCAGCCAAGATGGGGCACTAGGGGCCAACGTCCTGACTTTC.

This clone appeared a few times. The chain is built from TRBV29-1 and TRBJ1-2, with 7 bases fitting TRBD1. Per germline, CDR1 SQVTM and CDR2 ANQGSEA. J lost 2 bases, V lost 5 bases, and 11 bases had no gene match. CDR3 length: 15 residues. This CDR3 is CSVYPQDRTNYGYTF. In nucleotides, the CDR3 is TGCAGCGTTTACCCACAGGACAGGACCAACTATGGCTACACCTTC. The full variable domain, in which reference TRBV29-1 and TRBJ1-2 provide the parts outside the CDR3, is SAVISQKPSRDICQRGTSLTIQCQVDSQVTMMFWYRQQPGQSLTLIATANQGSEATYESGFVIDKFPISRPNLTFSTLTVSNMSPEDSSIYLCSVYPQDRTNYGYTFGSGTRLTVV.

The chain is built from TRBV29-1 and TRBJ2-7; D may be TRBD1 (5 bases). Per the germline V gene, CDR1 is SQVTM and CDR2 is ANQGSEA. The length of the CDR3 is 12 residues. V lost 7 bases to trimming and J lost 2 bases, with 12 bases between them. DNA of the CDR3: TGCAGCGCCAGTCAGGGCACCTACGAGCAGTACTTC. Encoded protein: CSASQGTYEQYF.

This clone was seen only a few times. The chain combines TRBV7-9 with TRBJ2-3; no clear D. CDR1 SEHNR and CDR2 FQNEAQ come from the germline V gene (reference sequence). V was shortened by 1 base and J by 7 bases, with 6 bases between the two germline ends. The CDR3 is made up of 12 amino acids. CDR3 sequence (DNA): TGTGCCAGCAGCTTAGAAGTCTATACGCAGTATTTT. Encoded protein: CASSLEVYTQYF.

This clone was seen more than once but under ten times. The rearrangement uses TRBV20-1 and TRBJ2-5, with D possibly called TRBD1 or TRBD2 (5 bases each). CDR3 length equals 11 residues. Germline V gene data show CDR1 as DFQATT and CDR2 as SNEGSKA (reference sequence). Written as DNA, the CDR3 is TGCAGGGTCGGGACGGTCGAGACCCAGTACTTC. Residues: CRVGTVETQYF.

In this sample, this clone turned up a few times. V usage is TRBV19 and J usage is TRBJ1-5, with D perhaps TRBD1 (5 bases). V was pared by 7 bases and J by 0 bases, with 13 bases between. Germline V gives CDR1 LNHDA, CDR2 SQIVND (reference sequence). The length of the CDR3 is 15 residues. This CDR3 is CASTRDSYSNQPQHF. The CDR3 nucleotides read TGTGCCAGTACTCGGGACTCCTATAGCAATCAGCCCCAGCATTTT.

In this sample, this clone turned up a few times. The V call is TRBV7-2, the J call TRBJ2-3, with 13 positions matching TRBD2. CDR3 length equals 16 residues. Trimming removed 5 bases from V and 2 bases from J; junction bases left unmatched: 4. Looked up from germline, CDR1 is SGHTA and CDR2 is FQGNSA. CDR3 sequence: CASSTGLAGNTDTQYF. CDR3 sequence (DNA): TGTGCCAGCAGCACGGGACTAGCGGGAAACACAGATACGCAGTATTTT.

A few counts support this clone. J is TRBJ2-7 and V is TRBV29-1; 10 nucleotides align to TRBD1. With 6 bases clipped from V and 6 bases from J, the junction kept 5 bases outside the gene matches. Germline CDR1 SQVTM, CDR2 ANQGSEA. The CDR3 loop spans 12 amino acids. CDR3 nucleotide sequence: TGCAGCGTGGGGACAGGGGTTTCCGAGCAGTACTTC. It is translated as CSVGTGVSEQYF.

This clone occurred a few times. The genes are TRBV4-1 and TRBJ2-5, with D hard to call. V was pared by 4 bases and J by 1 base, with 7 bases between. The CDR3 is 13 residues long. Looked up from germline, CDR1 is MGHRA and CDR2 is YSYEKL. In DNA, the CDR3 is TGCGCCAGCAGCCTTGACGGCCAAGAGACCCAGTACTTC. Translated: CASSLDGQETQYF.

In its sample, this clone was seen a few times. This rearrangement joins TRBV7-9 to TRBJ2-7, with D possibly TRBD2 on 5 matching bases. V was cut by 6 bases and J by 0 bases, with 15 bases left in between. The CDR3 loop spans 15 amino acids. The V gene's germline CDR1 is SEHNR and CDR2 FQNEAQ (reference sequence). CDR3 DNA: TGTGCCAGCAGACGTTCGGACTGGAGCTCCTACGAGCAGTACTTC. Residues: CASRRSDWSSYEQYF.

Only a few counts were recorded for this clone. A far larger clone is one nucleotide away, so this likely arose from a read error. Here the CDR3 DNA reads TGTGCCAGCAGCTTAGTCAATGAGCAGTTCTTC. Translated, it gives CASSLVNEQFF. This chain connects TRBV7-8 to TRBJ2-1; D unresolved. V lost 1 base and J 6 bases, leaving 1 base between the germline ends. CDR3 length: 11 amino acids. The germline gives CDR1 SGHVS, CDR2 FQNEAQ.

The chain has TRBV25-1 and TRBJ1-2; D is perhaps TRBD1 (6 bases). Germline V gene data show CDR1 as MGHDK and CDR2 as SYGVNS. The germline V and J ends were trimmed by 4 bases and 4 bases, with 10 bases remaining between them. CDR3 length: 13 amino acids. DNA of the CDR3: TGTGCCAGCAGTGCTAGGGGGTCCTATGGCTACACCTTC. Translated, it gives CASSARGSYGYTF.

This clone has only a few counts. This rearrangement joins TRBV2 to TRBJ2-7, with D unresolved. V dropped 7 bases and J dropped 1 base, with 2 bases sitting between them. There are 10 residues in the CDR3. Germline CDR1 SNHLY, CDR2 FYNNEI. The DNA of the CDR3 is TGTGCCAGCAAATCCTACGAGCAGTACTTC. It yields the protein CASKSYEQYF.

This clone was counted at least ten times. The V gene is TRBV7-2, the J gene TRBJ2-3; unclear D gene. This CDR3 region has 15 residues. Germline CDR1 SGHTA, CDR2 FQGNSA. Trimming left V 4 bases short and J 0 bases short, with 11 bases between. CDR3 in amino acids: CASSSRLTSTDTQYF. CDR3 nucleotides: TGTGCCAGCAGCTCCCGACTGACTAGCACAGATACGCAGTATTTT.

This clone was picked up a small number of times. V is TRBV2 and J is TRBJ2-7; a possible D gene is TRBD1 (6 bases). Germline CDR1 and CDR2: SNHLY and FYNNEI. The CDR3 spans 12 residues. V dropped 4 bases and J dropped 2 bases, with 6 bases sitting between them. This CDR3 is CASSGGPYEQYF. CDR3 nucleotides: TGTGCCAGCAGTGGGGGGCCCTACGAGCAGTACTTC.

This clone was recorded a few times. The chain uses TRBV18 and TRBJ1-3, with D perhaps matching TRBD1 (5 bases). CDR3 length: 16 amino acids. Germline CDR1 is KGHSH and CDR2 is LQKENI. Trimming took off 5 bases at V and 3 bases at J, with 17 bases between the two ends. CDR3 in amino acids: CASSYTPVGHGNTIYF. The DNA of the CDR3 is TGTGCCAGCTCATACACCCCGGTCGGACATGGAAACACCATATATTTT. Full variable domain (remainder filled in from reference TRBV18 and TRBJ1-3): NAGVMQNPRHLVRRRGQEARLRCSPMKGHSHVYWYRQLPEEGLKFMVYLQKENIIDESGMPKERFSAEFPKEGPSILRIQQVVRGDSAAYFCASSYTPVGHGNTIYFGEGSWLTVV.

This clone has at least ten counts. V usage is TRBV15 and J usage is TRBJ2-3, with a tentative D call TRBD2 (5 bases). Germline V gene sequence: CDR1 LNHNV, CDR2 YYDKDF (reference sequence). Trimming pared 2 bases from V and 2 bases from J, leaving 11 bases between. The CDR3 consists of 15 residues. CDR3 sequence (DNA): TGTGCCACCAGCAGACGCGAGGACTTCACAGATACGCAGTATTTT. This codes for CATSRREDFTDTQYF.

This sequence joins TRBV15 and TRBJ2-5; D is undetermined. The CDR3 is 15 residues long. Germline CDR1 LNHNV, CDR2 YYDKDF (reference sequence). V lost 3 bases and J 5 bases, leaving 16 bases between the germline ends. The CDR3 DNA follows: TGTGCCACCAGCAGGCCGGGCAGTCTTTCGGAGACCCAGTACTTC. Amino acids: CATSRPGSLSETQYF.

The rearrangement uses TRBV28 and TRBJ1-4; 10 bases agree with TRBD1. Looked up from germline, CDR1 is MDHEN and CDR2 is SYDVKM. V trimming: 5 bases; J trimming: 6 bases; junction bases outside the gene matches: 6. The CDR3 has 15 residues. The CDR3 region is CASSPGGTGDEKLFF. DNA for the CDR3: TGTGCCAGCAGTCCCGGCGGGACAGGGGATGAAAAACTGTTTTTT.

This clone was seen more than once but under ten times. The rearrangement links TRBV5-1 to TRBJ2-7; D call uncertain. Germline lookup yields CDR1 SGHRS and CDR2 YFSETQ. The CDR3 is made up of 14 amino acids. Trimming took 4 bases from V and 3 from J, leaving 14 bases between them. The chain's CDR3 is CASSPVSRSYEQYF. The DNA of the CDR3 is TGCGCCAGCAGCCCGGTCTCCAGGAGCTACGAGCAGTACTTC.

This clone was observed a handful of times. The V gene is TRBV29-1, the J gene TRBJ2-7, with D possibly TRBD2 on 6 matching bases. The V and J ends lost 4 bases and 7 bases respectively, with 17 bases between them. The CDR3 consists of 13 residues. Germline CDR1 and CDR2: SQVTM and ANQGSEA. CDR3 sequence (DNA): TGCAGCGTTGTCCGGGACTCGGCGGGGGAGCAGTACTTC. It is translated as CSVVRDSAGEQYF.

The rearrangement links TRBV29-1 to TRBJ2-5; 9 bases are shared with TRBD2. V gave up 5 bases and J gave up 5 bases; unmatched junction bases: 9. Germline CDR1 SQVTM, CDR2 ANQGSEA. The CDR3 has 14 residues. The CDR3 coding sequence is TGCAGCGTTTCGGCTAGCGGGATAGGGGAGACCCAGTACTTC. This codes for CSVSASGIGETQYF.

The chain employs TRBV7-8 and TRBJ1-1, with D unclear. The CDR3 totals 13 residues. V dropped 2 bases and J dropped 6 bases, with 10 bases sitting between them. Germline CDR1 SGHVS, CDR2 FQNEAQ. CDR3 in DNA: TGTGCCAGCAGCTTACTACGAATAGCTGAAGCTTTCTTT. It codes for CASSLLRIAEAFF.

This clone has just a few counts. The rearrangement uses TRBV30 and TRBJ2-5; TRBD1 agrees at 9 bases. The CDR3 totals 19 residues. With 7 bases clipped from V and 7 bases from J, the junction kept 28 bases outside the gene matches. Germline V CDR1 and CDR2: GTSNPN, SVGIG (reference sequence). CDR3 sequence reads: CALTFNRGREAQGLRTQYF. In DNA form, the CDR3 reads TGTGCCTTGACATTTAACAGGGGGCGCGAAGCACAAGGTTTAAGGACCCAGTACTTC. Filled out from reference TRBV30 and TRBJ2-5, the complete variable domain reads SQTIHQWPATLVQPVGSPLSLECTVEGTSNPNLYWYRQAAGRGLQLLFYSVGIGQISSEVPQNLSASRPQDRQFILSSKKLLLSDSGFYLCALTFNRGREAQGLRTQYFGPGTRLLVL.

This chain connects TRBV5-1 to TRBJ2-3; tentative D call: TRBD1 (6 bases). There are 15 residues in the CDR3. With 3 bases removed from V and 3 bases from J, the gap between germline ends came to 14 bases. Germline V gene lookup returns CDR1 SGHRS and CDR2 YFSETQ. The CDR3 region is CASSSGQITTDTQYF. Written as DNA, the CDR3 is TGCGCCAGCAGCTCCGGACAGATTACGACAGATACGCAGTATTTT.

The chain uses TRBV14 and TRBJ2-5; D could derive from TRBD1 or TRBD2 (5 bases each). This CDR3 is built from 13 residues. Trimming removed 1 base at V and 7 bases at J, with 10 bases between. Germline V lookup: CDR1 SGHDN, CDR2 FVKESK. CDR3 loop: CASSQVVRGTQYF. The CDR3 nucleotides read TGTGCCAGCAGCCAAGTTGTGAGGGGGACCCAGTACTTC.

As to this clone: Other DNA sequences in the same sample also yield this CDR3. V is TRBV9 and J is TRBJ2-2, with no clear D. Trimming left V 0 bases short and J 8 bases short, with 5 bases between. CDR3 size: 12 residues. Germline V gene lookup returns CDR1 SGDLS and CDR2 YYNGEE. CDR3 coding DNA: TGTGCCAGCAGCGTAGTGGGTGGGGAGCTGTTTTTT. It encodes CASSVVGGELFF.

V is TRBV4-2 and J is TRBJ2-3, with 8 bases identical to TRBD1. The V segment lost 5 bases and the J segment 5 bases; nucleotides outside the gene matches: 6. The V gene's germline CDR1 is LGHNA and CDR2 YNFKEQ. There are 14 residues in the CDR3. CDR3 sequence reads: CASSNAQGEDTQYF. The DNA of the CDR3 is TGTGCCAGCAGCAATGCACAGGGGGAAGATACGCAGTATTTT.